The rows below give T cell receptor beta chains drawn from one sample of a study of blood T cell repertoires in COVID-19. Method: immunoSEQ multiplex PCR; TCRdb's copy keeps in-frame clones and lacks some. The sample includes approximately 190,000 clones, about 80% of them seen just once. The sequencing input was peripheral blood. The origin of the receptors is a man younger than 45 with active or convalescent COVID-19. The CDR3 runs from the conserved cysteine through the conserved F or W. Each record gives: D gene, V gene, J gene, clone size, CDR3 DNA, CDR3 protein. The D gene is left open where the match is weak. For some rows the clone size is stated as once, few or many, or as a class when expanded; others skip it.

NA	TRBV2	TRBJ1-5	NA	TGTGCCAGCAGCGCGGGATCTAACCCCAATCAGCCCCAGCATTTT	CASSAGSNPNQPQHF
TRBD2	TRBV5-6	TRBJ2-1	NA	TGTGCCAGCAGCTCAGGCGGGGGCTACAATGAGCAGTTCTTC	CASSSGGGYNEQFF
TRBD2	TRBV4-3	TRBJ2-1	NA	TGCGCCAGCAGCCAAGATGCACTAGCGGGGCACAATGAGCAGTTCTTC	CASSQDALAGHNEQFF
NA	TRBV7-8	TRBJ2-1	NA	TGTGCCAGCGCTACAGGTAGTGTTCCCAATGAGCAGTTCTTC	CASATGSVPNEQFF
NA	TRBV27	TRBJ2-3	NA	TGTGCCAGCAGTTTGGCAGGGGAGACAGATACGCAGTATTTT	CASSLAGETDTQYF
NA	TRBV30	TRBJ1-1	NA	TGTGCCTGGAAGAGGAGTGGCCGTGAAAACACTGAAGCTTTCTTT	CAWKRSGRENTEAFF
NA	TRBV7-3	TRBJ1-3	NA	TGTGCCAGCAGCCTGGCAGCGGACTCTGGAAACACCATATATTTT	CASSLAADSGNTIYF
NA	TRBV14	TRBJ2-2	NA	TGTGCCAGCAGACAACAGGGCAGCGGGGAGCTGTTTTTT	CASRQQGSGELFF
NA	TRBV9	TRBJ2-3	NA	TGTGCCAGCAGCGGCCACAACAGGGTAACGGATACGCAGTATTTT	CASSGHNRVTDTQYF
NA	TRBV19	TRBJ1-5	NA	TGTGCCAGTAGTATACCCCGGCAGGGGAATCAGCCCCAGCATTTT	CASSIPRQGNQPQHF
NA	TRBV7-7	TRBJ1-5	NA	TGTGCTAGCAGCGCCCCACCTACAGGGTGGGCCTATAGCAATCAGCCCCAGCATTTT	CASSAPPTGWAYSNQPQHF
NA	TRBV14	TRBJ2-5	NA	TGTGCCAGCAGCCTCGGACTGGGGAAGGAGACCCAGTACTTC	CASSLGLGKETQYF
NA	TRBV29-1	TRBJ1-1	NA	TGCAGCGTTGAAGGAAGGCGGACTACTAACACTGAAGCTTTCTTT	CSVEGRRTTNTEAFF
TRBD2	TRBV20-1	TRBJ2-2	few	TGCAGTGCTAGTGGGACTAGGTACGGGGAGCTGTTTTTT	CSASGTRYGELFF
NA	TRBV2	TRBJ1-5	NA	TGTGCCAGCAATGGGGCAGTTAGCAATCAGCCCCAGCATTTT	CASNGAVSNQPQHF
NA	TRBV27	TRBJ2-7	NA	TGTGCCAGTCGGTTCACAGGATCCTACGAGCAGTACTTC	CASRFTGSYEQYF
NA	TRBV30	TRBJ2-5	NA	TGTGCCTGGAGTCTCCAGGGCCAAGAGACCCAGTACTTC	CAWSLQGQETQYF
TRBD2	TRBV7-3	TRBJ2-2	NA	TGTGCCAGCAGCCTACTAGCGGCTCATGGCACCGGGGAGCTGTTTTTT	CASSLLAAHGTGELFF
TRBD2	TRBV4-1	TRBJ2-1	few	TGCGCCAGCAGCCAAGGGCGGGGAGGGCCTCAAGGCCACAATGAGCAGTTCTTC	CASSQGRGGPQGHNEQFF
NA	TRBV11-1	TRBJ2-2	NA	TGTGCCAGCAGCCCAGGGATGGCCGGGGAGCTGTTTTTT	CASSPGMAGELFF
TRBD2	TRBV10-2	TRBJ2-5	NA	TGCGCCAGCAGAGACAGCGGGGGGCCCGGAGAGACCCAGTACTTC	CASRDSGGPGETQYF
TRBD1	TRBV25-1	TRBJ2-1	NA	TGTGCCAGCACCGAGGGACAGAGCTCCTACAATGAGCAGTTCTTC	CASTEGQSSYNEQFF
TRBD1	TRBV18	TRBJ1-2	NA	TGTGCCAGCTCACCACTGAAACAGGGGGATCGTGGCTACACCTTC	CASSPLKQGDRGYTF
TRBD2	TRBV19	TRBJ2-7	NA	TGTGCCAGTAGTCCGGGGACTAGCGGTTACGAGCAGTACTTC	CASSPGTSGYEQYF
NA	TRBV12-3/TRBV12-4	TRBJ2-7	NA	TGTGCCACCTCCAGGGGATCCTACGAGCAGTACTTC	CATSRGSYEQYF
NA	TRBV4-1	TRBJ1-1	NA	TGCGCCAGCAGCCAAGAAGGTGACAGGAACACTGAAGCTTTCTTT	CASSQEGDRNTEAFF
TRBD2	TRBV10-1	TRBJ2-7	NA	TGCGCCACCAGGGTTTCGGGAGGTACCTCCTACGAGCAGTACTTC	CATRVSGGTSYEQYF
TRBD1	TRBV18	TRBJ1-3	NA	TGTGCCAGCTCACCGGGACAGGGCAACACCATATATTTT	CASSPGQGNTIYF
TRBD1	TRBV7-9	TRBJ2-2	NA	TGTGCCAGCAGCGGGACAGGGAGGTCACCCGGGGAGCTGTTTTTT	CASSGTGRSPGELFF
NA	TRBV19	TRBJ1-5	NA	TGTGCCAGTAGTAAGGCAGGGATGATGGGCAATCAGCCCCAGCATTTT	CASSKAGMMGNQPQHF
TRBD1	TRBV11-3	TRBJ2-7	once	TGTGCCAGCAGCTTAGAGGGGAGTTGGACAGGGTCAAGCTCCTACGAGCAGTACTTC	CASSLEGSWTGSSSYEQYF
TRBD2	TRBV11-2	TRBJ2-1	once	TGTGCCAGCAGCCCCGTCGGGGGAGGGAATGAGCAGTTCTTC	CASSPVGGGNEQFF
TRBD2	TRBV5-5	TRBJ2-3	NA	TGTGCCAGCAGCTTGGTTGTACTAGCGGGAGAACCGGTGGATACGCAGTATTTT	CASSLVVLAGEPVDTQYF
TRBD2	TRBV4-3	TRBJ2-3	NA	TGCGCCAGCAGCCAAGAGGCTAGCGGGAGAGCAGATACGCAGTATTTT	CASSQEASGRADTQYF
TRBD1	TRBV5-1	TRBJ1-2	NA	TGCGCCAGCGGGGGACAGGGCTATGGCTACACCTTC	CASGGQGYGYTF
NA	TRBV19	TRBJ1-1	NA	TGTGCCAGTAGTATGAGTGCGGGCACTGAAGCTTTCTTT	CASSMSAGTEAFF
TRBD2	TRBV9	TRBJ2-5	NA	TGTGCCAGCAGCGTAAGGGCTAGCGGGGGAGAGACCCAGTACTTC	CASSVRASGGETQYF